Given below is one T cell receptor (beta chain) in context. What it binds is unknown. The record originates from a study of Graves' ophthalmopathy and Graves' hyperthyroidism. Points from the study as a whole: Among thyroid clonotypes expanded above 0.001 frequency, most also appeared in blood.

Amplified TCR beta CDR3 regions were obtained using RNA transcripts as template. RT-PCR with HTBI primers came first, then second-round multiplex PCR. One entry per CDR3 protein, called by TCRdb with MiXCR from the multiplex PCR reads. The data contain under 800,000 distinct CDR3 sequences, about a fifth of them seen just once; the ten biggest clones take up more than 5.5%. This CDR3 contains 14 residues. Trimming at V came to 3 bases and at J to 4 bases, leaving 5 bases not matched to a gene. This sequence was found in a young woman with stable Graves' hyperthyroidism. Some clones in this sample may be carry-over from other donors' samples. The chain links TRBV12-3 or TRBV12-4 to TRBJ1-1; 7 positions match TRBD1. The source material was peripheral blood. In DNA, the CDR3 is TGTGCCAGCAGTTTGGGGACAGCCACCACTGAAGCTTTCTTT. Translating it yields CASSLGTATTEAFF.